Below are 29 T cell receptor beta chains sequenced from a single sample in a study of blood T cell repertoires in COVID-19. Using immunoSEQ multiplex PCR, the repertoire was profiled, and TCRdb retains in-frame clones only, with some absent. The repertoire holds 150,000 to 250,000 clones, with roughly four fifths as singletons. Sequencing was performed on peripheral blood. All receptors come from a human donor with acute or convalescent COVID-19. The donor label of this sample is uncertain.

The V and J genes are TRBV6-6 and TRBJ2-1; 9 nucleotides match TRBD1. Germline values: CDR1 MNHNY, CDR2 SVGAGI (reference sequence). Trimming removed 5 bases from V and 6 bases from J; junction bases left unmatched: 8. This CDR3 has 15 residues. The CDR3 nucleotides are TGTGCCAGCAGTCCGCGACCGGGACAGGGCAATGAGCAGTTCTTC. It specifies CASSPRPGQGNEQFF.

The chain joins TRBV6-5 to TRBJ2-7, with a tentative D call TRBD2 (6 bases). Trimming cost V 0 bases and J 6 bases, with 15 bases left between them. Germline V gives CDR1 MNHEY, CDR2 SVGAGI. The CDR3 has 15 residues. The CDR3 nucleotides are TGTGCCAGCAGTTACTCCAGACTAGTGGTAGGCGAGCAGTACTTC. Encoded protein: CASSYSRLVVGEQYF.

The rearrangement links TRBV10-3 to TRBJ2-3, with 8 bases aligning to TRBD1. The CDR3 has 15 residues. Germline CDR1 reads ENHRY; CDR2 reads SYGVKD. Trimming cost V 0 bases and J 3 bases; bases outside gene matches: 2. In DNA form, the CDR3 reads TGTGCCATCAGTGAGTCGGACAGGGCGACAGATACGCAGTATTTT. It specifies CAISESDRATDTQYF.

The V call is TRBV2, the J call TRBJ1-2; 7 positions match TRBD1. The V segment lost 0 bases and the J segment 8 bases; nucleotides outside the gene matches: 6. The CDR3 runs 14 residues. Germline V gene sequence: CDR1 SNHLY, CDR2 FYNNEI. The CDR3 DNA follows: TGTGCCAGCAGTGAAGCGCGGGACAGCGGAGGCTACACCTTC. Its protein product is CASSEARDSGGYTF.

The V gene is TRBV15, the J gene TRBJ1-1; tentative D call: TRBD1 (6 bases). The CDR3 runs 15 residues. The V end lost 5 bases, the J end lost 4 bases, and 17 bases lay between the germline ends. Germline V gene sequence: CDR1 LNHNV, CDR2 YYDKDF (reference sequence). The CDR3 loop reads CATSQSQGLGTEAFF. CDR3 sequence (DNA): TGTGCCACCAGCCAGAGTCAGGGGCTGGGCACTGAAGCTTTCTTT.

The V gene is TRBV7-9, the J gene TRBJ2-1; D is uncertain. CDR1 SEHNR and CDR2 FQNEAQ come from the germline V gene (reference sequence). Trimming stripped 3 bases from V and 0 bases from J, with 6 bases between. The CDR3 runs to 14 residues. In nucleotides, the CDR3 is TGTGCCAGCAGCTTGGCGGTCTCCTACAATGAGCAGTTCTTC. Protein: CASSLAVSYNEQFF.

This chain joins TRBV28 and TRBJ1-1; tentatively, D is TRBD1 (6 bases). This CDR3 comprises 17 residues. The germline CDR1 and CDR2 sequences are MDHEN and SYDVKM. V was shortened by 3 bases and J by 1 base, with 18 bases between the two germline ends. DNA for the CDR3: TGTGCCAGCAGTTTTATCGGTCTAGGCAGGGGGAACACTGAAGCTTTCTTT. The encoded protein is CASSFIGLGRGNTEAFF.

This chain uses TRBV18 with TRBJ2-1; 9 bases are shared with TRBD1. From germline, CDR1 is KGHSH and CDR2 LQKENI. The CDR3 consists of 17 residues. With 1 base clipped from V and 6 bases from J, the junction kept 10 bases outside the gene matches. This chain's CDR3 is CASSPQGARTGANEQFF. CDR3 bases: TGTGCCAGCTCACCACAAGGGGCGCGGACAGGGGCCAATGAGCAGTTCTTC.

The V call is TRBV11-2, the J call TRBJ1-3; D remains unclear. The V and J ends lost 5 bases and 4 bases respectively, with 9 bases between them. Looked up from germline, CDR1 is SGHAT and CDR2 is FQNNGV. CDR3 length equals 13 residues. DNA of the CDR3: TGTGCCAGCAGCCCCTACGAGGGAAACACCATATATTTT. It translates to CASSPYEGNTIYF.

The V gene is TRBV7-9, the J gene TRBJ1-1, with a weak D call TRBD1 (6 bases). This CDR3 has 13 residues. The ends were cut back, 5 bases at V and 7 bases at J, with 14 bases in the middle. Germline V gene lookup returns CDR1 SEHNR and CDR2 FQNEAQ (reference sequence). The CDR3: CASSPYATGEAFF. The DNA of the CDR3 is TGTGCCAGCAGCCCTTATGCGACAGGTGAAGCTTTCTTT.

This rearrangement joins TRBV3-1 (or the pseudogene TRBV3-2) to TRBJ2-1, with 7 positions matching TRBD2. Germline CDR1 reads LGHDT; CDR2 reads YNNKEL (reference sequence). CDR3 length: 15 residues. Trimming removed 4 bases from V and 7 bases from J; junction bases left unmatched: 10. The CDR3 DNA reads TGTGCCAGCAGCCTTGGACTAGAAAGAGCTAATGAGCAGTTCTTC. This sequence encodes CASSLGLERANEQFF.

CDR3 protein: CASRPYRDSSYNEQFF. The DNA for the CDR3 is TGTGCCAGCAGACCCTACAGGGACAGCTCCTACAATGAGCAGTTCTTC. The chain combines TRBV27 with TRBJ2-1, with 7 bases lining up with TRBD1. The CDR3 covers 16 residues. The germline gives CDR1 MNHEY, CDR2 SMNVEV (reference sequence). V gave up 6 bases and J gave up 0 bases; unmatched junction bases: 8.

The CDR3 DNA reads TGTGCCAGCAGCCAGTCGACAGGGGTCGTAGTAGAGCAGTTCTTC. Translation: CASSQSTGVVVEQFF. The V gene is TRBV3-1 (or the pseudogene TRBV3-2), the J gene TRBJ2-1; 8 nucleotides agree with TRBD1. The V gene end was trimmed by 3 bases and the J gene end by 10 bases; junction bases not matched to a gene: 11. The CDR3 length is 15 residues. Germline CDR1 LGHDT, CDR2 YNNKEL (reference sequence).

In DNA form, the CDR3 reads TGTGCCAGCAGTGTAACAGGGAGAAGTGAAGCTTTCTTT. Residues: CASSVTGRSEAFF. The chain links TRBV2 to TRBJ1-1; TRBD1 is a possible D gene (6 bases). Per germline, CDR1 SNHLY and CDR2 FYNNEI. This CDR3 is 13 amino acids long. V lost 4 bases to trimming and J lost 7 bases, with 13 bases between them.

This sequence joins TRBV27 and TRBJ2-2; no firm D call. The CDR3 runs 15 residues. Trimming cost V 6 bases and J 4 bases, with 15 bases left between them. Germline CDR1 and CDR2: MNHEY and SMNVEV (reference sequence). CDR3 residues: CASRRLDSRTGELFF. In DNA form, the CDR3 reads TGTGCCAGCAGAAGGCTAGACTCCCGCACCGGGGAGCTGTTTTTT.

This rearrangement joins TRBV3-1 (or the pseudogene TRBV3-2) to TRBJ2-5; D gene unclear. This CDR3 spans 14 amino acids. V lost 1 base and J lost 7, with 13 bases in between. Germline CDR1 and CDR2: LGHDT and YNNKEL (reference sequence). CDR3 nucleotides: TGTGCCAGCAGCCAAGCATCAGACATGGCGACCCAGTACTTC. Its protein is CASSQASDMATQYF.

The rearrangement uses TRBV28 and TRBJ1-2; 8 bases match TRBD1. The CDR3 is 13 amino acids. Germline lookup yields CDR1 MDHEN and CDR2 SYDVKM. V dropped 11 bases and J dropped 4; count of bases not matched to a gene: 9. The CDR3 here is CACLAGGGYGYTF. CDR3 bases: TGTGCCTGCCTGGCAGGGGGCGGCTATGGCTACACCTTC.

V and J are TRBV18 and TRBJ1-1; 7 bases match TRBD1. Germline CDR1 is KGHSH and CDR2 is LQKENI. V dropped 1 base and J dropped 7; count of bases not matched to a gene: 3. This CDR3 has 13 amino acids. The CDR3 sequence is CASSPLDRDEAFF. The CDR3 DNA sequence: TGTGCCAGCTCACCACTCGACAGGGATGAAGCTTTCTTT.

V usage is TRBV3-1 (or the pseudogene TRBV3-2) and J usage is TRBJ2-7; D uncertain. The V end lost 4 bases, the J end lost 2 bases, and 6 bases lay between the germline ends. In germline, CDR1 is LGHDT, CDR2 YNNKEL (reference sequence). The CDR3 covers 12 residues. CDR3 region: CASSRATYEQYF. The CDR3 DNA sequence: TGTGCCAGCAGCCGAGCGACCTACGAGCAGTACTTC.

V usage is TRBV6-5 and J usage is TRBJ2-3; D might be TRBD1 (6 bases). This CDR3 comprises 14 residues. V lost 6 bases, J lost 0 bases, and 10 bases lay in between. From germline, CDR1 is MNHEY and CDR2 SVGAGI. In DNA, the CDR3 is TGTGCCAGCAGGAGGACAGCTAGCACAGATACGCAGTATTTT. It is translated as CASRRTASTDTQYF.

This sequence joins TRBV11-2 and TRBJ1-5; D might be TRBD1 (5 bases). The V gene lost 4 bases and the J gene lost 7 bases, with 14 bases spanning the gap. Germline loops: CDR1 SGHAT, CDR2 FQNNGV. The CDR3 contains 14 residues. The CDR3 nucleotides are TGTGCCAGCAGCTCAAGCCAGGGAGGGCAGCCCCAGCATTTT. It specifies CASSSSQGGQPQHF.

This rearrangement joins TRBV2 to TRBJ2-6, with no clear D. Trimming pared 0 bases from V and 0 bases from J, leaving 15 bases between. Germline assignment: CDR1 SNHLY and CDR2 FYNNEI. The CDR3 has 19 amino acids. The CDR3 DNA is TGTGCCAGCAGTGAAGCGTTGACGCAGAGGAGCTCTGGGGCCAACGTCCTGACTTTC. This translates into CASSEALTQRSSGANVLTF.

CDR3 bases: TGCGCCAGCAGCTCCCGGTCGCGGGCAGGACCCTCCTACGAGCAGTACTTC. The encoded protein is CASSSRSRAGPSYEQYF. The J gene is TRBJ2-7, the V gene TRBV5-1; possibly TRBD2 for D (5 bases). Germline V gives CDR1 SGHRS, CDR2 YFSETQ. Deletions cut 3 bases from V and 0 bases from J, with 19 bases between. This CDR3 has 17 amino acids.

The J gene is TRBJ1-5, the V gene TRBV2; no definite D call. There are 15 residues in the CDR3. Germline V lookup: CDR1 SNHLY, CDR2 FYNNEI. Between the trimmed V and J ends, which lost 1 base and 0 bases, there was a span of 7 bases. The CDR3 DNA reads TGTGCCAGCAGTGAAGGTGTAAATAGCAATCAGCCCCAGCATTTT. This codes for CASSEGVNSNQPQHF.

This clone occurred a few times. This chain joins TRBV12-5 and TRBJ1-1, with D perhaps matching TRBD1 (5 bases). This CDR3 is 15 amino acids long. Germline CDR1 and CDR2: LGHNT and FRNRAP. Deletions cut 7 bases from V and 5 bases from J, with 20 bases between. The CDR3 nucleotides are TGTGCTAGTGCACCGGGCTGGGGCTTGATAACTGAAGCTTTCTTT. Protein product: CASAPGWGLITEAFF.

V is TRBV30 and J is TRBJ1-4; TRBD1 is a possible D gene (5 bases). The CDR3 sequence is 15 residues long. Germline V CDR1 and CDR2: GTSNPN, SVGIG (reference sequence). With 2 bases removed from V and 10 bases from J, the gap between germline ends came to 20 bases. CDR3 coding DNA: TGTGCCTGGAGTCTGACGACCTCGCGGGGGAGAAAACTGTTTTTT. This translates into CAWSLTTSRGRKLFF. The full variable domain, rest sourced from reference TRBV30 and TRBJ1-4, is SQTIHQWPATLVQPVGSPLSLECTVEGTSNPNLYWYRQAAGRGLQLLFYSVGIGQISSEVPQNLSASRPQDRQFILSSKKLLLSDSGFYLCAWSLTTSRGRKLFFGSGTQLSVL.

This clone was recorded only once. This rearrangement joins TRBV6-1 to TRBJ2-7, with D unresolved. The germline V and J ends were trimmed by 1 base and 0 bases, with 10 bases remaining between them. This CDR3 contains 15 residues. The germline gives CDR1 MNHNS, CDR2 SASEGT. CDR3 amino acids: CASSEEFWSSYEQYF. The DNA of the CDR3 is TGTGCCAGCAGTGAAGAGTTCTGGAGCTCCTACGAGCAGTACTTC.

The gene calls are TRBV9 and TRBJ2-3; possible D gene TRBD1, 7 bases. There are 16 residues in the CDR3. The V end was cut by 0 bases, the J end by 0 bases, with 11 bases between. In germline, CDR1 is SGDLS, CDR2 YYNGEE. CDR3 in DNA: TGTGCCAGCAGCGTAGCCCCAGGGGGGAGCACAGATACGCAGTATTTT. This gives the protein CASSVAPGGSTDTQYF.

This chain connects TRBV3-1 (or the pseudogene TRBV3-2) to TRBJ2-5, with TRBD1 matching over 9 bases. This CDR3 contains 14 residues. After removal of 3 bases from V and 5 bases from J, the junction contained 4 bases not matched to a gene. Germline V gene sequence: CDR1 LGHDT, CDR2 YNNKEL (reference sequence). The CDR3 reads CASSQGQGLETQYF. The CDR3 DNA follows: TGTGCCAGCAGCCAGGGACAGGGTTTGGAGACCCAGTACTTC.